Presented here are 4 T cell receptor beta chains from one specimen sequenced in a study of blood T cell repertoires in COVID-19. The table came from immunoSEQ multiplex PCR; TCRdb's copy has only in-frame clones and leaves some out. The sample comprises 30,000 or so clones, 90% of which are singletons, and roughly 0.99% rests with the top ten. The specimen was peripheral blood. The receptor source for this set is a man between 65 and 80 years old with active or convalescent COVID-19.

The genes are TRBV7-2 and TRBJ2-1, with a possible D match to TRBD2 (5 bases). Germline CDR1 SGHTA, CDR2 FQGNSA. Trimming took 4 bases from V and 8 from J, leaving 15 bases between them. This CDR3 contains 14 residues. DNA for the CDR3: TGTGCCAGCAGCTCCAGTCGACCCGGGGATGAGCAGTTCTTC. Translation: CASSSSRPGDEQFF.

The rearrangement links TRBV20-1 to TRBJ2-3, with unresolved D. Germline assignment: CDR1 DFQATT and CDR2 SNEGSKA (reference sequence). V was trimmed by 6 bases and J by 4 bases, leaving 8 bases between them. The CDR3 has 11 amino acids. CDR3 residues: CSAPGADTQYF. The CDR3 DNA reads TGCAGTGCCCCAGGTGCAGATACGCAGTATTTT.

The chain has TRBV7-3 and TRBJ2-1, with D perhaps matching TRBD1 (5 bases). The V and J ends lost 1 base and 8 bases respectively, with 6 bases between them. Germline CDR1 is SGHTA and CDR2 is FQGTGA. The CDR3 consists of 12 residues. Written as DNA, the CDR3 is TGTGCCAGCAGCTTAAGGGGCGATGAGCAGTTCTTC. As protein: CASSLRGDEQFF. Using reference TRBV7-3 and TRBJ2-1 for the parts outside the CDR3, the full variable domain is GAGVSQTPSNKVTEKGKYVELRCDPISGHTALYWYRQSLGQGPEFLIYFQGTGAADDSGLPNDRFFAVRPEGSVSTLKIQRTERGDSAVYLCASSLRGDEQFFGPGTRLTVL.

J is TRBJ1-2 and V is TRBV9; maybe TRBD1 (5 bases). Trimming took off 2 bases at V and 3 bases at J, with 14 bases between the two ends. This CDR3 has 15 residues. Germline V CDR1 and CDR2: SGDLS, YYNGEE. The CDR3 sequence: CASSVVGDRHYGYTF. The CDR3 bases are TGTGCCAGCAGCGTCGTTGGAGACAGACACTATGGCTACACCTTC.